This entry is about one T cell receptor (beta chain). At one boundary the junction diverges from the germline segment, which might be a read error. This CDR3 comprises 18 residues. Looked up from germline, CDR1 is SQVTM and CDR2 is ANQGSEA. The data derive from a study of tumor and adjacent non-tumor tissue in lung cancer. A modified ARM-PCR protocol with three rounds of nested PCR amplified TCRbeta. TCRdb reprocessed the multiplex PCR reads with MiXCR, giving one entry per CDR3 protein. The table has over 130,000 distinct CDR3 sequences, approximately 70% seen once; the top ten hold 15% to 20%. The template was RNA from unsorted bulk tissue.

The material sequenced was lung tumor tissue. The rearrangement joins TRBV29-1 to TRBJ2-6; 14 bases are a match to TRBD2. The sequence was obtained from a man aged 55 to 70 with small cell lung cancer. CDR3: CNVRTSGRLSSGAKVLTF. The CDR3 DNA is TGCAACGTCCGGACTAGCGGGAGGTTGAGCTCTGGGGCCAAGGTCCTGACTTTC.